This T cell receptor beta chain emerged from a study of T cell changes during pregnancy in multiple sclerosis. Measured with immunoSEQ multiplex PCR; TCRdb has only the in-frame clones, and not every one. Among approximately 69,000 clones, roughly 94% were seen once, and the ten largest hold 0.58%. Trimming took off 9 bases at V and 5 bases at J, with 16 bases between the two ends. Germline V gene sequence: CDR1 SNHLY, CDR2 FYNNEI. This CDR3 is built from 13 residues. This TCR derives from a female donor with multiple sclerosis, enrolled in a pregnancy study. The material sequenced was peripheral blood, taken in the third trimester of pregnancy. The chain carries TRBV2 and TRBJ1-1, with D perhaps matching TRBD1 (6 bases). CDR3 nucleotide sequence: TGTGCCAGTCGGGGTCAGGGGAATACTGAAGCTTTCTTT. Encoded protein: CASRGQGNTEAFF.